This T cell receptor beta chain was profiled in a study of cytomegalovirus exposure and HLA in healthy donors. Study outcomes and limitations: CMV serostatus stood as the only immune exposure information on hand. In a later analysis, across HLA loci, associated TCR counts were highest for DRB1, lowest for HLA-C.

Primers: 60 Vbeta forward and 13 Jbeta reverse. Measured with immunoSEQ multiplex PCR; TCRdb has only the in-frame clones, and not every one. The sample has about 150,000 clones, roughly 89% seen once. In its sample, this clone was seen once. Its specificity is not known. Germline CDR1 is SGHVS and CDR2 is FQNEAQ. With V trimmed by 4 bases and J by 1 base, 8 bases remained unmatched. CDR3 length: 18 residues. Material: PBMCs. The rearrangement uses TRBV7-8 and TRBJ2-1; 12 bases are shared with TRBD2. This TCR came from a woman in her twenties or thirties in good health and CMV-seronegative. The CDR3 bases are TGTGCCAGCAGCTGGCGACTAGCGGGAGATGCTTCCTACAATGAGCAGTTCTTC. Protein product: CASSWRLAGDASYNEQFF. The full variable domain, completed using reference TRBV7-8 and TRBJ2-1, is GAGVSQSPRYKVAKRGQDVALRCDPISGHVSLFWYQQALGQGPEFLTYFQNEAQLDKSGLPSDRFFAERPEGSVSTLKIQRTQQEDSAVYLCASSWRLAGDASYNEQFFGPGTRLTVL.